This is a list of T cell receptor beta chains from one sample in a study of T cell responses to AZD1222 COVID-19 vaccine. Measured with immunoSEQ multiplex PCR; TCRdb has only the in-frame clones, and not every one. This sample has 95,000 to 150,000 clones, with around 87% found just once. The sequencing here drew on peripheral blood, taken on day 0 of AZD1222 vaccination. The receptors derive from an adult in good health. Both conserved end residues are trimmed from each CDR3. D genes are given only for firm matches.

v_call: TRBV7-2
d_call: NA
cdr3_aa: ASSSSAGAVKQPQH

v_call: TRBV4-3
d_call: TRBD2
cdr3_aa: ASSQDTSGVYEQY

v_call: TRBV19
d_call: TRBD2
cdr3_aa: ASSRTSGVRNEQF

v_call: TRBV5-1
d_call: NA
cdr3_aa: ASSLRTDSPLH

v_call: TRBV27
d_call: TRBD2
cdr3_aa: ASSEGLDSETQY

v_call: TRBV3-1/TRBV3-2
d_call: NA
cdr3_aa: ASSQDQVFSGANVLT

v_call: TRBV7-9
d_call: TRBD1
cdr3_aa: ASSLQGVSNQPQH

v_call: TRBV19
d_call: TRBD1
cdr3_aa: ASSDRGNNSPLH

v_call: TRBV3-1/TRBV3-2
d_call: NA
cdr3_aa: ASKPGRGSYNEQF

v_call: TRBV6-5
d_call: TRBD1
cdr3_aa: ASTGQGARNGYT

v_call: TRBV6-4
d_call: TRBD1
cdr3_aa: ASKGQGNSPLH

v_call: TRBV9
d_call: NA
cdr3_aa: ASSASTDTQY

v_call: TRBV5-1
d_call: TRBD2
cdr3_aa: ASSYGTSGMEY

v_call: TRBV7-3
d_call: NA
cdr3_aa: ASRPAQVGELF

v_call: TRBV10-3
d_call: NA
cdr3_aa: AISGGSNQPQH

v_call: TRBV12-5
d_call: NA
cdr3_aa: ASGLGAWSSGEQY

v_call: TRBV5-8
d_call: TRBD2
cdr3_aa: ASSFGTSRVWEQF

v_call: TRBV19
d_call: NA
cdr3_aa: ASSLGSYRAPNEKLF